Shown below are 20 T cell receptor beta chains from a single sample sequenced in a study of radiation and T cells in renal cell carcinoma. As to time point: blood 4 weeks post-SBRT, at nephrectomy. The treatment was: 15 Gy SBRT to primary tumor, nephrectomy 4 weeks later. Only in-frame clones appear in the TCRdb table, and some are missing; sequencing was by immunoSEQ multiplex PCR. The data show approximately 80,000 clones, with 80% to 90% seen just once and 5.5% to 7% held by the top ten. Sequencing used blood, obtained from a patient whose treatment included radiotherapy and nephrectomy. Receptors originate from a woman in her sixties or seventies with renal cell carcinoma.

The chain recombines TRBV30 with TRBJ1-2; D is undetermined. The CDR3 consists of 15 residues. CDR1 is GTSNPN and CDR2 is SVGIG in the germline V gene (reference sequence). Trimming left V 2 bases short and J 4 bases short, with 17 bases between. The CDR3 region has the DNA TGTGCCTGGAGTATAGGATTGGGCTATGGCTATGGCTACACCTTC. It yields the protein CAWSIGLGYGYGYTF.

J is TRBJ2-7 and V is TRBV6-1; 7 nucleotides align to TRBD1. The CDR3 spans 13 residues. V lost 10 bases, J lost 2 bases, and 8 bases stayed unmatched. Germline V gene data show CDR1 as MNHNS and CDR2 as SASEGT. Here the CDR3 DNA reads TGTGCCACCCGATTTGGGACAGCCTACGAGCAGTACTTC. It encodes CATRFGTAYEQYF.

CDR3 nucleotides: TGCGCCAGCAGCCAAGTTCCGGGGAACACTGAAGCTTTCTTT. It specifies CASSQVPGNTEAFF. V gene TRBV4-1 combines with J gene TRBJ1-1; D is unclear. The length of the CDR3 is 14 residues. The ends were cut back, 1 base at V and 1 base at J, with 7 bases in the middle. Germline assignment: CDR1 MGHRA and CDR2 YSYEKL.

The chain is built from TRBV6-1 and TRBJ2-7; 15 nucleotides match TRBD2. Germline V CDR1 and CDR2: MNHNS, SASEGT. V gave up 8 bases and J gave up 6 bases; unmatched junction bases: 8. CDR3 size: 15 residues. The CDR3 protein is CASGLAGGSPFEQYF. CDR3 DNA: TGTGCCAGCGGACTAGCGGGGGGGAGCCCGTTCGAGCAGTACTTC.

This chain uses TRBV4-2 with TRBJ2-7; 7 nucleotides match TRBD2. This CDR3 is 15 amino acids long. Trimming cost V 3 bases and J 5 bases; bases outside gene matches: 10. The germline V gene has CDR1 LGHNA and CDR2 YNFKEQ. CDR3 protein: CASSQGGAGLNEQYF. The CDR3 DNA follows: TGTGCCAGCAGCCAGGGGGGAGCGGGGCTCAACGAGCAGTACTTC.

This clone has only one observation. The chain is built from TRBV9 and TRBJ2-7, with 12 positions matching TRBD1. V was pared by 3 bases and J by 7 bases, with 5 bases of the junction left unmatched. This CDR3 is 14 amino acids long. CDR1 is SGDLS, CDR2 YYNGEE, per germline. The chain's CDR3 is CASSAGQGAGEQYF. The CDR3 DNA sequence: TGTGCCAGCAGCGCGGGACAGGGGGCGGGGGAGCAGTACTTC.

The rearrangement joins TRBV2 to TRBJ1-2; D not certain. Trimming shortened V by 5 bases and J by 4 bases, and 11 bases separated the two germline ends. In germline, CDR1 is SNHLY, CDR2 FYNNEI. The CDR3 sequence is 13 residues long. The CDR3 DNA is TGTGCCAGCAGTACCGGGCAAGGCTATGGCTACACCTTC. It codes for CASSTGQGYGYTF.

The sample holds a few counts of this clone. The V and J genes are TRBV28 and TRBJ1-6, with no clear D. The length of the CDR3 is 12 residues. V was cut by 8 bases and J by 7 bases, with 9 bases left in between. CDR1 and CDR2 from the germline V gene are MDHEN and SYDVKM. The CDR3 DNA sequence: TGTGCCAGCGGGGTTGGAAATTCACCCCTCCACTTT. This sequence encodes CASGVGNSPLHF.

The CDR3 coding sequence is TGTGCCAGCTCACCAAGTGCAGACAGCCCACCCCTCCACTTT. Amino acid sequence: CASSPSADSPPLHF. V gene TRBV18 combines with J gene TRBJ1-6; a possible D gene is TRBD1 (5 bases). Per the germline V gene, CDR1 is KGHSH and CDR2 is LQKENI. Trimming took 2 bases from V and 11 from J, leaving 13 bases between them. CDR3 length: 14 amino acids. The entire variable domain, with the rest obtained from reference TRBV18 and TRBJ1-6, is as follows: NAGVMQNPRHLVRRRGQEARLRCSPMKGHSHVYWYRQLPEEGLKFMVYLQKENIIDESGMPKERFSAEFPKEGPSILRIQQVVRGDSAAYFCASSPSADSPPLHFGNGTRLTVT.

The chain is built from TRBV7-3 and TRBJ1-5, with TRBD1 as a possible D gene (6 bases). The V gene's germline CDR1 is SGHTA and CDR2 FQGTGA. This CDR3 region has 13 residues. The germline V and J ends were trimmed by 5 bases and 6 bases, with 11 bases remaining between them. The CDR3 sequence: CASSNGQFQPQHF. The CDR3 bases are TGTGCCAGCAGCAACGGACAGTTTCAGCCCCAGCATTTT.

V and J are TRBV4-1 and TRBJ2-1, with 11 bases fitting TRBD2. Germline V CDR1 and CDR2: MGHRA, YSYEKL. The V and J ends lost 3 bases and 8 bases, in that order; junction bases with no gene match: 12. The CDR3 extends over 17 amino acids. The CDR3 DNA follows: TGCGCCAGCAGCCAGGTTCCGGGACTAGCGGCCATTGATGAGCAGTTCTTC. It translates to CASSQVPGLAAIDEQFF.

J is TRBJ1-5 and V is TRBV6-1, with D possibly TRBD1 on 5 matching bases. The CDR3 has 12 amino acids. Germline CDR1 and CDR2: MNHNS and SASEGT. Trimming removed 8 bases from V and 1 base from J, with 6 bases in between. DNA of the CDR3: TGTGCCAGCCGGGACAGCAATCAGCCCCAGCATTTT. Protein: CASRDSNQPQHF.

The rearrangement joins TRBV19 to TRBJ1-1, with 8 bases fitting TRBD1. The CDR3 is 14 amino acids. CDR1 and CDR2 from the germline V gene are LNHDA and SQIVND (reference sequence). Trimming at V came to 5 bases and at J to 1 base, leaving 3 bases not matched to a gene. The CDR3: CASSVGTGNTEAFF. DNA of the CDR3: TGTGCCAGTAGTGTGGGGACAGGGAACACTGAAGCTTTCTTT.

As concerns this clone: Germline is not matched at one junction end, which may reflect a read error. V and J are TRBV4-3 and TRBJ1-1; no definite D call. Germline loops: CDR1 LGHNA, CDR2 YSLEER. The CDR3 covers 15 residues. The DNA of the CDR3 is TGCGCCAGCAGCCAAGCAAGTCAGGCAATCTCCGAAGTTTTCTTT. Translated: CASSQASQAISEVFF.

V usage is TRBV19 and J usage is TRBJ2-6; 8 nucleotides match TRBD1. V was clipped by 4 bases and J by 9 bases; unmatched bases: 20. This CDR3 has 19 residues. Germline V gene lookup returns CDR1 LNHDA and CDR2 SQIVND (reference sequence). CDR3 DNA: TGTGCCAGTAGTAGACGTCCCGGGACAGGTGCGAACGCCAACAACGTCCTGACTTTC. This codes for CASSRRPGTGANANNVLTF. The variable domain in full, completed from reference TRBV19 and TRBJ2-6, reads DGGITQSPKYLFRKEGQNVTLSCEQNLNHDAMYWYRQDPGQGLRLIYYSQIVNDFQKGDIAEGYSVSREKKESFPLTVTSAQKNPTAFYLCASSRRPGTGANANNVLTFGAGSRLTVL.

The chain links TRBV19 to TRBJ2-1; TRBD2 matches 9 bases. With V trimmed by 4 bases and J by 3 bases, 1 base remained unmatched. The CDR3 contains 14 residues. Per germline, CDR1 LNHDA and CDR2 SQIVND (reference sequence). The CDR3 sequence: CASSTLAGYNEQFF. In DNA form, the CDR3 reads TGTGCCAGTAGTACACTAGCGGGCTACAATGAGCAGTTCTTC.

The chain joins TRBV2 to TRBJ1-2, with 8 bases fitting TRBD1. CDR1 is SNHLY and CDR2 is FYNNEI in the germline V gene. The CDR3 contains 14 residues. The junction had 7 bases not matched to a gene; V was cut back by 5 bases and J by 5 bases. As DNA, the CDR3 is TGTGCCAGCAGTTTCGCAGGGGGCGGGTATGGCTACACCTTC. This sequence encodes CASSFAGGGYGYTF. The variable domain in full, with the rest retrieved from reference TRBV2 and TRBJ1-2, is EPEVTQTPSHQVTQMGQEVILRCVPISNHLYFYWYRQILGQKVEFLVSFYNNEISEKSEIFDDQFSVERPDGSNFTLKIRSTKLEDSAMYFCASSFAGGGYGYTFGSGTRLTVV.

The CDR3: CASSYSSLAAGGSAFF. In DNA form, the CDR3 reads TGTGCCAGCAGTTACTCGAGTTTGGCAGCAGGGGGTTCGGCTTTCTTT. The chain recombines TRBV6-5 with TRBJ1-1, with 7 positions matching TRBD1. CDR3 length equals 16 residues. Germline lookup yields CDR1 MNHEY and CDR2 SVGAGI. J lost 11 bases, V lost 0 bases, and 15 bases had no gene match.

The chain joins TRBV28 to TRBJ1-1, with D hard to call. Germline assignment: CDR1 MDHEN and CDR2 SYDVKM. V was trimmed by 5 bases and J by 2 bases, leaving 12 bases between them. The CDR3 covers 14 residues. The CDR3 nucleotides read TGTGCCAGCAGTAAGCGGTCCTTAAACACTGAAGCTTTCTTT. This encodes CASSKRSLNTEAFF.

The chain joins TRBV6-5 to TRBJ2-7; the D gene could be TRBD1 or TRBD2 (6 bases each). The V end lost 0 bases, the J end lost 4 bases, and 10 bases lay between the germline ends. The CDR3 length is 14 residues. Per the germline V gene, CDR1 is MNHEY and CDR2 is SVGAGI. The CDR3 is CASSYSIGGYEQYF. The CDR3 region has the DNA TGTGCCAGCAGTTACTCGATAGGGGGGTACGAGCAGTACTTC.